This T cell receptor beta chain was identified in a study of response to subunit inactivated influenza vaccine. One entry per CDR3 protein results from TCRdb running MiXCR on the RT-PCR reads. The repertoire holds about 570,000 distinct CDR3 sequences, with approximately 11% as singletons. CDR1 and CDR2 from the germline V gene are MGHRA and YSYEKL. Trimming stripped 1 base from V and 1 base from J, with 8 bases between. The CDR3 covers 14 residues. These data also formed part of another study, on T cells expressing NK-cell markers. As that report states: Researchers built TCR beta cDNA using 5'RACE template switching with UMIs. Underlying the TCR beta repertoires were sorted CD3+CD56+NKG2C+, CD3+CD56+NKG2C- and CD3+CD56-NKG2C+ T cells. The study found dominant NKG2C+ clonotypes at roughly 1.0-8% of CD8+ T cells in six donors.

This sequence was found in a man aged 45 to 65 who received an inactivated influenza vaccine. Sequenced material: PBMCs from blood, taken on the day of vaccination. The V call is TRBV4-1, the J call TRBJ2-7; D not resolved. CDR3 coding DNA: TGCGCCAGCAGCCAAGTCCCCATTTCCTACGAGCAGTACTTC. Residues: CASSQVPISYEQYF.